This T cell receptor (beta chain) was identified in a study of cytomegalovirus exposure and HLA in healthy donors. The CDR3 sequence is 13 residues long. Germline V gene data show CDR1 as SNHLY and CDR2 as FYNNEI. J lost 10 bases, V lost 3 bases, and 8 bases had no gene match. The PCR had 60 Vbeta and 13 Jbeta primers. The protocol was immunoSEQ multiplex PCR, while the TCRdb copy is restricted to in-frame clones and leaves out a portion. The sample lists about 190,000 clones; 75% to 85% were seen once. This clone was picked up one time. The V gene is TRBV2, the J gene TRBJ1-1; 7 nucleotides line up with TRBD1. The sample consisted of PBMCs. The clonotype was recovered from a woman aged 18-29 years in good health and CMV-seropositive. The CDR3 loop is CASSDGTAGGAFF. As DNA, the CDR3 is TGTGCCAGCAGTGACGGGACAGCTGGAGGAGCTTTCTTT.